Listed here are 15 T cell receptor beta chains from one sample, sequenced in a study of blood T cells in healthy people across ages (dated by TCRdb to 2013 to 2016). The method was 5' RACE. A second PCR of roughly 7 to 11 cycles was performed with a sample-barcoded 5' primer and a J-beta primer mix. TCRdb handled the public reads itself, with Q25 trimming in fastp and clone calling in MiXCR, and kept productive beta chains. Each entry is one CDR3 protein sequence, shown with its most common DNA and genes. Here the sample has some 1.8 million distinct CDR3 sequences; roughly 43% occur a single time. The ten biggest clones cover roughly 23% of the sample. The sequencing input was blood. All receptors derive from a human donor in good health.

This clonotype turned up a few times. CDR3 sequence: CASSLEVAGYNEQFF. The CDR3 DNA reads as TGTGCCAGCAGCTTAGAGGTAGCGGGGTACAATGAGCAGTTCTTC. The rearrangement joins TRBV11-3 to TRBJ2-1; 8 nucleotides agree with TRBD2. The CDR3 loop spans 15 amino acids. Germline-derived CDR1 and CDR2 are SGHNT and YENEEA. The ends lost 0 bases at V and 4 bases at J; junction bases unmatched: 2. The variable domain in full, with the rest retrieved from reference TRBV11-3 and TRBJ2-1, is EAGVVQSPRYKIIEKKQPVAFWCNPISGHNTLYWYLQNLGQGPELLIRYENEEAVDDSQLPKDRFSAERLKGVDSTLKIQPAELGDSAVYLCASSLEVAGYNEQFFGPGTRLTVL.

The genes are TRBV6-6 and TRBJ2-2, with 8 bases matching TRBD1. Trimming cost V 3 bases and J 1 base; bases outside gene matches: 7. The CDR3 has 17 amino acids. Per the germline V gene, CDR1 is MNHNY and CDR2 is SVGAGI (reference sequence). The CDR3 DNA follows: TGTGCCAGCAGTTATATCTCCGGACAGGGGAACACCGGGGAGCTGTTTTTT. This sequence encodes CASSYISGQGNTGELFF.

This clonotype was counted between two and nine times. The chain couples TRBV5-1 to TRBJ2-3; 9 positions agree with TRBD1. The junction had 2 bases not matched to a gene; V was cut back by 1 base and J by 5 bases. Germline-derived CDR1 and CDR2 are SGHRS and YFSETQ. The length of the CDR3 is 14 residues. The CDR3 DNA reads as TGCGCCAGCAGCTTGACAGGGGGCGAAGATACGCAGTATTTT. It specifies CASSLTGGEDTQYF.

A word on this clonotype: With a much larger clone just one base away, this may be a read error. The chain links TRBV28 to TRBJ2-1; D perhaps matches TRBD1 (5 bases). Per the germline V gene, CDR1 is MDHEN and CDR2 is SYDVKM. This CDR3 region has 13 residues. V lost 5 bases and J lost 12, with 17 bases in between. The CDR3 sequence: CASSVNQGSRQFF. CDR3 DNA sequence: TGTGCCAGCAGTGTCAACCAGGGTAGTCGGCAGTTCTTC. Complete variable domain (other parts from reference TRBV28 and TRBJ2-1): DVKVTQSSRYLVKRTGEKVFLECVQDMDHENMFWYRQDPGLGLRLIYFSYDVKMKEKGDIPEGYSVSREKKERFSLILESASTNQTSMYLCASSVNQGSRQFFGPGTRLTVL.

This clonotype has only a few counts. At one end the junction does not follow the germline gene, possibly because of a read error. V and J are TRBV12-3 or TRBV12-4 and TRBJ2-3, with 9 bases matching TRBD2. CDR3 length: 14 amino acids. This CDR3 reads CASRTLAGIDAQYF. The CDR3, as DNA: TGTGCCAGCAGGACGCTAGCGGGGATAGATGCGCAGTATTTT.

The chain couples TRBV27 to TRBJ1-5; D remains unclear. CDR1 is MNHEY, CDR2 SMNVEV, per germline (reference sequence). Trimming left V 4 bases short and J 6 bases short, with 16 bases between. This CDR3 has 15 amino acids. The CDR3 DNA sequence: TGTGCCAGCAGTTCCCTCCCCGGTGGGAGTCAGCCCCAGCATTTT. As protein: CASSSLPGGSQPQHF.

A few counts support this clonotype. The chain employs TRBV13 and TRBJ2-3, with 9 bases fitting TRBD1. The germline CDR1 and CDR2 sequences are PRHDT and FYEKMQ (reference sequence). With V trimmed by 5 bases and J by 7 bases, 13 bases remained unmatched. CDR3 length: 16 amino acids. In DNA form, the CDR3 reads TGTGCCAGCAGCGCCTGGACAGGGGAGGGGAGGAATACGCAGTATTTT. As protein: CASSAWTGEGRNTQYF.

V usage is TRBV27 and J usage is TRBJ2-3; D assignment may be TRBD1 or TRBD2 (5 bases each). CDR1 and CDR2 (germline): MNHEY, SMNVEV (reference sequence). The CDR3 runs 15 residues. The V end lost 6 bases, the J end lost 9 bases, and 22 bases lay between the germline ends. The CDR3 spells CASSPLGTPRDTQYF. CDR3 nucleotides: TGTGCCAGCAGCCCCCTAGGGACCCCGAGGGACACGCAGTATTTT.

This clonotype was observed a handful of times. The gene calls are TRBV20-1 and TRBJ2-3; perhaps TRBD1 as D (5 bases). V was pared by 2 bases and J by 1 base, with 13 bases between. The CDR3 sequence is 15 residues long. Germline V CDR1 and CDR2: DFQATT, SNEGSKA (reference sequence). This chain's CDR3 is CSARIPGYGTDTQYF. CDR3 bases: TGCAGTGCTAGAATCCCAGGGTACGGCACAGATACGCAGTATTTT.

This sequence joins TRBV4-3 and TRBJ1-1; possibly TRBD1 for D (5 bases). Germline V CDR1 and CDR2: LGHNA, YSLEER. V lost 4 bases, J lost 1 base, and 13 bases lay in between. The CDR3 spans 15 residues. For the CDR3, the DNA is TGCGCCAGCAGCCCCCGACGGGGGTGGAACACTGAAGCTTTCTTT. Residues: CASSPRRGWNTEAFF.

As concerns this clonotype: At one end, the junction sequence differs from germline, possibly due to a read error. This chain uses TRBV20-1 with TRBJ2-3, with 8 bases that match TRBD2. CDR1 and CDR2 from the germline V gene are DFQATT and SNEGSKA (reference sequence). The CDR3 covers 15 residues. CDR3 protein: CSARDNGGAEDTRYF. The CDR3 nucleotides are TGCAGTGCTAGAGATAACGGGGGGGCTGAGGATACGCGGTATTTT.

V is TRBV6-1 and J is TRBJ2-3; D is ambiguous. Germline V gene lookup returns CDR1 MNHNS and CDR2 SASEGT. This CDR3 has 13 residues. V lost 7 bases to trimming and J lost 6 bases, with 14 bases between them. CDR3 region: CASTLSTADTQYF. CDR3 DNA sequence: TGTGCCAGCACTTTATCCACGGCGGATACGCAGTATTTT.

The chain uses TRBV15 and TRBJ2-3, with TRBD1 identical over 7 bases. Per the germline V gene, CDR1 is LNHNV and CDR2 is YYDKDF (reference sequence). The CDR3 runs 14 residues. V lost 8 bases, J lost 1 base, and 6 bases stayed unmatched. CDR3 DNA: TGTGCCACCGACAGGGAATACGGCACAGATACGCAGTATTTT. This codes for CATDREYGTDTQYF.

V usage is TRBV12-5 and J usage is TRBJ2-1, with 7 bases lining up with TRBD1. Per the germline V gene, CDR1 is LGHNT and CDR2 is FRNRAP. With 7 bases clipped from V and 1 base from J, the junction kept 4 bases outside the gene matches. The CDR3 consists of 14 residues. CDR3 DNA sequence: TGTGCTAGTGAACCGGGACAGTCCTACAATGAGCAGTTCTTC. As protein: CASEPGQSYNEQFF. Based on the CDR3 plus reference TRBV12-5 and TRBJ2-1, the full variable domain is DARVTQTPRHKVTEMGQEVTMRCQPILGHNTVFWYRQTMMQGLELLAYFRNRAPLDDSGMPKDRFSAEMPDATLATLKIQPSEPRDSAVYFCASEPGQSYNEQFFGPGTRLTVL.

As concerns this clonotype: The final CDR3 position lacks the conserved phenylalanine or tryptophan, pointing to a likely read error. The chain recombines TRBV20-1 with TRBJ2-3; D is unclear. Germline CDR1 DFQATT, CDR2 SNEGSKA (reference sequence). This CDR3 is built from 11 residues. Trimming shortened V by 4 bases and J by 5 bases, and 7 bases separated the two germline ends. The CDR3 protein is CSAIYEDTQYL. The CDR3 bases are TGCAGTGCTATTTACGAAGATACGCAGTATTTG.